The present TCR beta chain was sequenced within a study of blood T cell repertoires in COVID-19. At the level of the study: Acute and convalescent COVID-19 samples came from the United States, Italy and Spain. PBMCs, B-cell-depleted T cells, or T cells provided the cDNA or gDNA that made up the material.

The J segment lost 1 base and the V segment lost 5 bases, leaving 13 bases of the junction unmatched. The CDR3 sequence is 18 residues long. The germline V gene has CDR1 LGHNA and CDR2 YNFKEQ. Study processing details: The assay estimated nucleated cells by amplifying reference gene primers. Only in-frame clones appear in the TCRdb table, and some are missing; sequencing was by immunoSEQ multiplex PCR. V and J calls and clone size are those listed in that table; D and trimming were worked out from the DNA. The repertoire holds 150,000 to 200,000 clones, with 80% to 85% as singletons. Material for sequencing was peripheral blood. The chain joins TRBV4-2 to TRBJ2-5; 10 positions match TRBD2. This clonotype originated in a woman in her seventies with COVID-19, enrolled during active disease. CDR3 nucleotides: TGTGCCAGCAGCAAACAACTAGCGGGACCCGTACTCCAAGAGACCCAGTACTTC. Protein sequence: CASSKQLAGPVLQETQYF.